This entry is about one T cell receptor beta chain. These data come from a study of yellow fever vaccine responses in identical twins. TCRdb called the RT-PCR reads again in MiXCR, with one record for every CDR3 protein. The profile covers 1,500 to 2,000 distinct CDR3 sequences, with around four fifths appearing a single time and approximately 6.8% taken by the ten largest. The trim removed 1 base at V and 3 bases at J, leaving 0 bases unmatched. The CDR3 loop spans 13 amino acids. Germline assignment: CDR1 KGHSH and CDR2 LQKENI. The chain employs TRBV18 and TRBJ2-7; 7 nucleotides align to TRBD1. The material sequenced was T cells from blood (PBMCs), unsorted or a sorted subset (not recorded which), taken before or after yellow fever vaccination (not recorded which). The TCR comes from a woman younger than 30 who received the yellow fever vaccine. CDR3 coding DNA: TGTGCCAGCTCACCACGGGACAGCTACGAGCAGTACTTC. This translates into CASSPRDSYEQYF.